This paragraph covers one TCR beta chain sequence. This cohort consisted of healthy bone marrow donors. The PCR used 60 Vbeta and 13 Jbeta primers. TCRdb's copy holds only in-frame clones and misses some; the assay was immunoSEQ multiplex PCR. Among 90,000 to 110,000 clones listed, nearly 80% were seen once. This sample was taken from a study of cytomegalovirus exposure and HLA in healthy donors. Study-wide context: Around 80 million unique TCR sequences came from HLA-typed donors in an early release.

V was pared by 0 bases and J by 7 bases, with 12 bases between. Germline CDR1 is MNHEY and CDR2 is SVGAGI. This CDR3 is 14 amino acids long. J is TRBJ1-2 and V is TRBV6-5; D gene unclear. The sequenced sample consisted of PBMCs. The origin of this receptor is a man aged 25-40 years in good health and CMV-seronegative. The CDR3 sequence is CASSYSEALGGYTF. The DNA of the CDR3 is TGTGCCAGCAGTTACTCAGAGGCTCTTGGTGGCTACACCTTC.